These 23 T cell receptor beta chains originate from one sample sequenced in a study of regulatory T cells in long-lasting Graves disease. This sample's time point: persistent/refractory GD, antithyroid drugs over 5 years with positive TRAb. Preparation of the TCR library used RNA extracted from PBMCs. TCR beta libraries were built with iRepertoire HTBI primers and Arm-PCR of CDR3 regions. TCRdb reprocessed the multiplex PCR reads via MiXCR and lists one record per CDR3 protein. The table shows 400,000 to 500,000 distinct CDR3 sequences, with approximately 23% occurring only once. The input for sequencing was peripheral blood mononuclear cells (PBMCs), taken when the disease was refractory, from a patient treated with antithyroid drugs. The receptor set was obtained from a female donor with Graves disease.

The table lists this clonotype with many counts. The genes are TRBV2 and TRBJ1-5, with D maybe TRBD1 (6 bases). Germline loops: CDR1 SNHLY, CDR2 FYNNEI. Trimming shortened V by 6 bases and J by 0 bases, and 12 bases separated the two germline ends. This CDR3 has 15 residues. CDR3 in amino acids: CASRGQPNSNQPQHF. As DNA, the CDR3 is TGTGCCAGCAGAGGACAGCCAAATAGCAATCAGCCCCAGCATTTT.

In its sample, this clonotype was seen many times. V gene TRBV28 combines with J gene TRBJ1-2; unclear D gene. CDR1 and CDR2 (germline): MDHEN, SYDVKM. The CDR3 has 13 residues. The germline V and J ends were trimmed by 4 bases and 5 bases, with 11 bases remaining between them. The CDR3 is CASSYSRQYGYTF. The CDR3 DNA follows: TGTGCCAGCAGTTACTCGAGGCAGTATGGCTACACCTTC.

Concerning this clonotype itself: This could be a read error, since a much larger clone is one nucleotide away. In DNA form, the CDR3 reads TGTGCCAGTTCCGGGGGGAACTCCTACGAGCGGTACTTC. Residues: CASSGGNSYERYF. This sequence joins TRBV6-1 and TRBJ2-7; 7 bases are a match to TRBD2. This CDR3 has 13 residues. The germline CDR1 and CDR2 sequences are MNHNS and SASEGT.

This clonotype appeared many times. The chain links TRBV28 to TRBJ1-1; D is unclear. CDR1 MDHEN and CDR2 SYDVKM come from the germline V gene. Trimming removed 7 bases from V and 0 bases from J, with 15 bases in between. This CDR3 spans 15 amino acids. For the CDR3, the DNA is TGTGCCAGCATAGGAGGGCAGGTCGTGAACACTGAAGCTTTCTTT. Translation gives CASIGGQVVNTEAFF.

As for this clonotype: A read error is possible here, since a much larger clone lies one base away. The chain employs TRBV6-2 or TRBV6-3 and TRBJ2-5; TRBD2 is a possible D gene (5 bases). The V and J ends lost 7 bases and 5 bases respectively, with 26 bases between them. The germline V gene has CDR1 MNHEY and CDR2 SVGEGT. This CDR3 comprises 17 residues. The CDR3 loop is CASKSLSGSSGTETQYF. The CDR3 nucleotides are TGTGCCAGCAAATCCCTTTCGGGCAGCAGCGGAACGGAGACCCAGTACTTC.

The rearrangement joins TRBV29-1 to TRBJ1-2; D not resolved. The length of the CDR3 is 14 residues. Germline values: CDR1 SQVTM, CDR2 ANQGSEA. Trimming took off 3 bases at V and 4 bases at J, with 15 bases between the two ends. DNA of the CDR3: TGCAGCGTTGACGTCCAGCGTCTGGGCTATGGCTACACCTTC. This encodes CSVDVQRLGYGYTF.

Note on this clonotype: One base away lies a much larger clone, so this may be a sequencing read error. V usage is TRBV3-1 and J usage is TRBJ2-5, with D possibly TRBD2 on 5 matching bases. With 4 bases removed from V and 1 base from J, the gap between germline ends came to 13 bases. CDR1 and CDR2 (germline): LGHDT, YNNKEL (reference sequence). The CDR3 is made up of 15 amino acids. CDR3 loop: CASSRSGTAQETQYF. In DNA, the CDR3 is TGTGCCAGCAGCCGAAGCGGTACAGCCCAAGAGACCCAGTACTTC.

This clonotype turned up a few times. The CDR3 loop reads CASSSGARLARQYF. The CDR3 DNA reads TGTGCCAGCAGCTCAGGAGCTAGACTGGCGCGACAGTACTTC. V is TRBV7-9 and J is TRBJ2-7; D is unresolved. Germline V gene sequence: CDR1 SEHNR, CDR2 FQNEAQ (reference sequence). V was shortened by 4 bases and J by 10 bases, with 20 bases between the two germline ends. The CDR3 has 14 amino acids.

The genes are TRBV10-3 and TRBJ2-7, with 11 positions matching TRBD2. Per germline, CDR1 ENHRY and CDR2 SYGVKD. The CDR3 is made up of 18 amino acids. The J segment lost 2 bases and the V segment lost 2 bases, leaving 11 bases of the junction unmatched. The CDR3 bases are TGTGCCATCAGTGAGATTTTCAGGGGACTAGCGGAGCCCTACGAGCAGTACTTC. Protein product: CAISEIFRGLAEPYEQYF.

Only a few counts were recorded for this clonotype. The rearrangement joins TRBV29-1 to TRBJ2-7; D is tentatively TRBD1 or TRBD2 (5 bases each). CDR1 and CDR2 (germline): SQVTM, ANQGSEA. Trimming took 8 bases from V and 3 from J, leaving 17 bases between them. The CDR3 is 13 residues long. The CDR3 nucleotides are TGCAGCATTATCAGGGTGGGGGACTACGAGCAGTACTTC. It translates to CSIIRVGDYEQYF.

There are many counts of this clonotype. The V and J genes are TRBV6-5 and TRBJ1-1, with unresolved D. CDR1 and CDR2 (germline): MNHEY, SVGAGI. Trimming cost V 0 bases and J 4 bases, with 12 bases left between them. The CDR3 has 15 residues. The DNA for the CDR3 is TGTGCCAGCAGTTACTCGATTATAACGGTCACTGAAGCTTTCTTT. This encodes CASSYSIITVTEAFF.

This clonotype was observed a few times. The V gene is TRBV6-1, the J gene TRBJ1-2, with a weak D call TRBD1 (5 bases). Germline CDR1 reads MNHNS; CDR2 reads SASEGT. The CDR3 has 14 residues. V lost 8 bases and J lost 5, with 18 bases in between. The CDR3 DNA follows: TGTGCCAGCCACCCCGGGAATAGGGGTTATGGCTACACCTTC. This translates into CASHPGNRGYGYTF.

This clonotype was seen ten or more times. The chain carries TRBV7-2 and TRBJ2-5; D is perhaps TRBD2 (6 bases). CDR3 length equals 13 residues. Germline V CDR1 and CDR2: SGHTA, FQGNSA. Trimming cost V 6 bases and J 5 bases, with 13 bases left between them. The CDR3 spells CASSLGGGETQYF. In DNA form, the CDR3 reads TGTGCCAGCAGTTTGGGGGGTGGCGAGACCCAGTACTTC. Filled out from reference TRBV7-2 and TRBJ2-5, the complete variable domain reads GAGVSQSPSNKVTEKGKDVELRCDPISGHTALYWYRQSLGQGLEFLIYFQGNSAPDKSGLPSDRFSAERTGGSVSTLTIQRTQQEDSAVYLCASSLGGGETQYFGPGTRLLVL.

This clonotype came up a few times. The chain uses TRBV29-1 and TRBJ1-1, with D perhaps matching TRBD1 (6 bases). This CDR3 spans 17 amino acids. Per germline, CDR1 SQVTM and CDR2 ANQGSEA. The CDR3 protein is CSARLLQGGDSSTEAFF. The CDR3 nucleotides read TGCAGTGCCAGGCTTTTACAGGGAGGGGATAGTAGCACTGAAGCTTTCTTT.

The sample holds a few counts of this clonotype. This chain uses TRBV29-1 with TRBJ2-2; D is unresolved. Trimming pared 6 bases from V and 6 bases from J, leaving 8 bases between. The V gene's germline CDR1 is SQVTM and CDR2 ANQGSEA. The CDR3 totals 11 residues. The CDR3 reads CSVPMSGELFF. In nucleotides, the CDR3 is TGCAGCGTCCCCATGTCCGGGGAGCTGTTTTTT.

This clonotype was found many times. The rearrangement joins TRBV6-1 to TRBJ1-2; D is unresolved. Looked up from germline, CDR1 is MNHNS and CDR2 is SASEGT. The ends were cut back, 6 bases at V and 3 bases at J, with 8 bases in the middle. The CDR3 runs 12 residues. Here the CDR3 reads CASRSGDYGYTF. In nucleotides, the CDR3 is TGTGCCAGCAGGAGTGGAGACTATGGCTACACCTTC.

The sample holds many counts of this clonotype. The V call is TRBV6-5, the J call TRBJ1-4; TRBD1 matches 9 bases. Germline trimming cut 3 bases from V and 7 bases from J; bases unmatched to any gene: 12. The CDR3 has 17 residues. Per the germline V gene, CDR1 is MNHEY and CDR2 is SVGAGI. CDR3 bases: TGTGCCAGCAGTTATTCCCAGATGACAGGGGGTATTGAAAAACTGTTTTTT. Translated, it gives CASSYSQMTGGIEKLFF.

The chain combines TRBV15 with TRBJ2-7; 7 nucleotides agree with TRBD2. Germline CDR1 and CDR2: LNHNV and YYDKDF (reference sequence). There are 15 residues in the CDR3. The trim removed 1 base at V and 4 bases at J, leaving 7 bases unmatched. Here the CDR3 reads CATSRGAGVVYEQYF. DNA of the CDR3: TGTGCCACCAGCAGAGGGGCGGGGGTTGTTTACGAGCAGTACTTC.

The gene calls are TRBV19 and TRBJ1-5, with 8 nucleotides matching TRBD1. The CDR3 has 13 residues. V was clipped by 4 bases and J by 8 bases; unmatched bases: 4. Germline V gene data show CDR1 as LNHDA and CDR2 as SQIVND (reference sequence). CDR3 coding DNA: TGTGCCAGTAGTAAGGACAGGGACGAGCCCCAGCATTTT. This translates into CASSKDRDEPQHF.

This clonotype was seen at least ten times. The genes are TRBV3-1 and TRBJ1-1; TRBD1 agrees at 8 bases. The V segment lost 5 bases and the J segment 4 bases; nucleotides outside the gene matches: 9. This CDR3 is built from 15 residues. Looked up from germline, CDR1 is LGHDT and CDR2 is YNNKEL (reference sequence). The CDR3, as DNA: TGTGCCAGCAGCGCCCAGGGGGCGAGGAGCACTGAAGCTTTCTTT. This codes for CASSAQGARSTEAFF.

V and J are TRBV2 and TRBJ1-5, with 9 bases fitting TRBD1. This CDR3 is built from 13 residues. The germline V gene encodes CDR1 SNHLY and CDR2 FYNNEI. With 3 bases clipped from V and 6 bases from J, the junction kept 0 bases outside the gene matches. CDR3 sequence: CASSETGGQPQHF. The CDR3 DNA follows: TGTGCCAGCAGTGAGACAGGGGGTCAGCCCCAGCATTTT.

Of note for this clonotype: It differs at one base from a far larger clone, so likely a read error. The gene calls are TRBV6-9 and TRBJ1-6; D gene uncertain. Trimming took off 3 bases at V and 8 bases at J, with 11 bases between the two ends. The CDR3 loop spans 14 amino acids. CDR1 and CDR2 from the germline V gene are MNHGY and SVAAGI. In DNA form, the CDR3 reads TGTGCCAGCAGTTACCCGAGAGACTATTCACCCCTCCACTTT. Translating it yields CASSYPRDYSPLHF.

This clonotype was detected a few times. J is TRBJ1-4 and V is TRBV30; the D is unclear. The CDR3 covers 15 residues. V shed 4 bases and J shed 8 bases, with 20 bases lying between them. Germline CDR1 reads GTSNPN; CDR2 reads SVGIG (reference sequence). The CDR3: CAWTRYSVPSEKLFF. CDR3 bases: TGTGCCTGGACTCGTTATTCCGTGCCCAGCGAAAAACTGTTTTTT.